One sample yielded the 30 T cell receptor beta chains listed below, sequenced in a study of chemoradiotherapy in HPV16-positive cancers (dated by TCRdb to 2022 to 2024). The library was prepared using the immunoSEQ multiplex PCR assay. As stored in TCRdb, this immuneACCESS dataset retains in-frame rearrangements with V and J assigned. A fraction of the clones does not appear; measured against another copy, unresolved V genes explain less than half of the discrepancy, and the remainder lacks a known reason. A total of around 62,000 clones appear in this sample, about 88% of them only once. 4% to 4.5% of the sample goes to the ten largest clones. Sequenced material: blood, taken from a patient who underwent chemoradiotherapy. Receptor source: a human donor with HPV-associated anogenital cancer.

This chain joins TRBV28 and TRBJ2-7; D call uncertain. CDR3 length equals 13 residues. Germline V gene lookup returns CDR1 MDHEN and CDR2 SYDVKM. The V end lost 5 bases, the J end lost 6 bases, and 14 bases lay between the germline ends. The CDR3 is CASSARLDLEQYF. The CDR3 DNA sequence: TGTGCCAGCAGTGCGAGATTGGACCTCGAGCAGTACTTC.

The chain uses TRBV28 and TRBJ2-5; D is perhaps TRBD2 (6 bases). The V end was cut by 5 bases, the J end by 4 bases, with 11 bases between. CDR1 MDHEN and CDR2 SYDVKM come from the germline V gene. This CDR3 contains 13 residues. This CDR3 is CASSPEGRETQYF. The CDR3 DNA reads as TGTGCCAGCAGTCCGGAGGGCCGAGAGACCCAGTACTTC. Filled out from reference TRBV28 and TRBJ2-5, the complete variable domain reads DVKVTQSSRYLVKRTGEKVFLECVQDMDHENMFWYRQDPGLGLRLIYFSYDVKMKEKGDIPEGYSVSREKKERFSLILESASTNQTSMYLCASSPEGRETQYFGPGTRLLVL.

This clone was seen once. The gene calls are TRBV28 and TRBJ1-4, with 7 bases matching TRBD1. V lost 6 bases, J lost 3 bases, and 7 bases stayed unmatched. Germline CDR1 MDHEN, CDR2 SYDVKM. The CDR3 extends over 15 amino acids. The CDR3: CASSPQGGANEKLFF. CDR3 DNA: TGTGCCAGCAGCCCCCAGGGGGGGGCTAATGAAAAACTGTTTTTT.

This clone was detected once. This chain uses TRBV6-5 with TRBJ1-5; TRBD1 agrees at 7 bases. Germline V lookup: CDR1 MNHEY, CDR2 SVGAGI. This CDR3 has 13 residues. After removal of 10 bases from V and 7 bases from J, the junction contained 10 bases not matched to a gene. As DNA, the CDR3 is TGTGCCACCGAGACAGGGTCGGGCCAGCCCCAGCATTTT. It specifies CATETGSGQPQHF.

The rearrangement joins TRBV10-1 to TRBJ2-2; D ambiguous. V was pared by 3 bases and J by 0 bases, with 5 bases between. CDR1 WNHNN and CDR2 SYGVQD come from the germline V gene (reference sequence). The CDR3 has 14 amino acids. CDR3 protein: CASSDSANTGELFF. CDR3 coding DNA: TGCGCCAGCAGTGATTCGGCGAACACCGGGGAGCTGTTTTTT.

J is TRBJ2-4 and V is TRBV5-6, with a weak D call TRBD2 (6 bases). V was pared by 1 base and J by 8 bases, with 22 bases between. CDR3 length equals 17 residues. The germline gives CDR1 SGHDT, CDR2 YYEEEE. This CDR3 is CASSLRGGRLRGDIQYF. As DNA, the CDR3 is TGTGCCAGCAGCTTGAGGGGTGGGAGGCTGAGAGGAGACATTCAGTACTTC.

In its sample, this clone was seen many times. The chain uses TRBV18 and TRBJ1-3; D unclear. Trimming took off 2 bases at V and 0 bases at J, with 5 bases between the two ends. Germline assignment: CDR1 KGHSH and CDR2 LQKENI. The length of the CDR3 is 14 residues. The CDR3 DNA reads TGTGCCAGCTCACCAGACAACTCTGGAAACACCATATATTTT. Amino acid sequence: CASSPDNSGNTIYF.

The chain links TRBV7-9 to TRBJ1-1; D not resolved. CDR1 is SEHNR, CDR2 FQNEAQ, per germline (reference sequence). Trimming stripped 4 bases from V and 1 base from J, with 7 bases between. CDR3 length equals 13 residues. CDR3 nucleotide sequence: TGTGCCAGCAGCTATACACAGAACACTGAAGCTTTCTTT. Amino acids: CASSYTQNTEAFF. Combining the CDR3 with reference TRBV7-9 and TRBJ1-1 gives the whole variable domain DTGVSQNPRHKITKRGQNVTFRCDPISEHNRLYWYRQTLGQGPEFLTYFQNEAQLEKSRLLSDRFSAERPKGSFSTLEIQRTEQGDSAMYLCASSYTQNTEAFFGQGTRLTVV.

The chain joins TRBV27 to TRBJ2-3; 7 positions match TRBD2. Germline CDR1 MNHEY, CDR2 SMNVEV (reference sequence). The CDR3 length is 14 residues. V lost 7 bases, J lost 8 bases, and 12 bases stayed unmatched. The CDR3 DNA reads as TGTGCCAGCACCTCCACCGATTGGGGGGGTACGCAGTATTTT. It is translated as CASTSTDWGGTQYF.

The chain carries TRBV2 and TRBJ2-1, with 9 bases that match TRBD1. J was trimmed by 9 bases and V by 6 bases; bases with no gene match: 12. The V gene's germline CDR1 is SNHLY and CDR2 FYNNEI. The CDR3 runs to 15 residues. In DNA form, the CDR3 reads TGTGCCAGCAGCCCCGGACAGGGGCTGATCGGTGAGCAGTTCTTC. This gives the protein CASSPGQGLIGEQFF.

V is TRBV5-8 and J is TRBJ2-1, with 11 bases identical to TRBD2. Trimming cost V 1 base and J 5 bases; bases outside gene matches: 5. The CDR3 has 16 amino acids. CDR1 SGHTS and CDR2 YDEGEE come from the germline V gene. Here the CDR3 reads CASSLTSGGLNNEQFF. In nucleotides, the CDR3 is TGTGCCAGCAGCTTGACTAGCGGGGGCCTTAACAATGAGCAGTTCTTC.

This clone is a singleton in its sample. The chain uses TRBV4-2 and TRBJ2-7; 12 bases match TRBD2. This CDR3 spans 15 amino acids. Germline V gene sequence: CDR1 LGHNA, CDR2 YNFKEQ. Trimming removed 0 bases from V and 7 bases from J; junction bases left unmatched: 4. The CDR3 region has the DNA TGTGCCAGCAGCCAAGAAGGGGGGACTAGCGGGGAGCAGTACTTC. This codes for CASSQEGGTSGEQYF.

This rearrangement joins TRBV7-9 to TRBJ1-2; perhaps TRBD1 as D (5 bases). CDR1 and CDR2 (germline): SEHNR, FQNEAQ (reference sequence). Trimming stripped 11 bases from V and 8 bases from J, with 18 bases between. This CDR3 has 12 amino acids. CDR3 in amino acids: CAAAGALRGYTF. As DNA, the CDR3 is TGTGCCGCCGCCGGGGCTCTCAGGGGCTACACCTTC.

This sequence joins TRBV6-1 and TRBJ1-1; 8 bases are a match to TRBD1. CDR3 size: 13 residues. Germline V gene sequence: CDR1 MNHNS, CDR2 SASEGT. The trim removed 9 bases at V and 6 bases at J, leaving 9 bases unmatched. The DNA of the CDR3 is TGTGCCAGTCATCAGGGGGCTTGGGCTGAAGCTTTCTTT. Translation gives CASHQGAWAEAFF.

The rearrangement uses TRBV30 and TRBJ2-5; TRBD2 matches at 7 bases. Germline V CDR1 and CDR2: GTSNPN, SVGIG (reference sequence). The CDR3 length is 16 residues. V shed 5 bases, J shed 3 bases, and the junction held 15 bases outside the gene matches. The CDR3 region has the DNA TGTGCCTGGGGCCCGGGTACGGGGGGAATAGAAGAGACCCAGTACTTC. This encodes CAWGPGTGGIEETQYF.

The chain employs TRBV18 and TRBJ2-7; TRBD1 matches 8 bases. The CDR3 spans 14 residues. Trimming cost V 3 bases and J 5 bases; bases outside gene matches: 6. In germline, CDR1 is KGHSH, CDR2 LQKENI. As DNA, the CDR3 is TGTGCCAGCTCACCGCGACAGGGGATGGACGAGCAGTACTTC. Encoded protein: CASSPRQGMDEQYF.

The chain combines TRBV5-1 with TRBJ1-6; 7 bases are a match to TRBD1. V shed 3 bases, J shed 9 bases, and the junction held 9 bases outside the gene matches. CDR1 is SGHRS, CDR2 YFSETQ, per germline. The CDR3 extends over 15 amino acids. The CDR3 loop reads CASSYQPGQSSPLHF. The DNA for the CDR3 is TGCGCCAGCAGCTACCAACCGGGACAGAGTTCACCCCTCCACTTT.

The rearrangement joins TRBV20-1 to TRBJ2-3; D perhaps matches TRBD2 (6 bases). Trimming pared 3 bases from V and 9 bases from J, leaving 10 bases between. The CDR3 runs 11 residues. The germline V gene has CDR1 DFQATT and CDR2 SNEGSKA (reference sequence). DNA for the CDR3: TGCAGTGCTAGGCCCGCGGGGACGCAGTATTTT. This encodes CSARPAGTQYF.

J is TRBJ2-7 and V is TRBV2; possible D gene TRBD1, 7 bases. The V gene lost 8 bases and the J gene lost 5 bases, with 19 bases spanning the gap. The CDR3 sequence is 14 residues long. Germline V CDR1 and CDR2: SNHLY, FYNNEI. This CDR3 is CASRGTGEENEQYF. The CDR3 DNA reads TGTGCCAGCCGAGGAACAGGGGAGGAAAACGAGCAGTACTTC.

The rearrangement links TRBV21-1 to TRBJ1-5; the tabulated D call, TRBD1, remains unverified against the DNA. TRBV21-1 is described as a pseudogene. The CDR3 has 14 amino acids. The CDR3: CASSGNYSNQPQHF. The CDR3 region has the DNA TGTGCCAGCAGTGGCAATTATAGCAATCAGCCCCAGCATTTT.

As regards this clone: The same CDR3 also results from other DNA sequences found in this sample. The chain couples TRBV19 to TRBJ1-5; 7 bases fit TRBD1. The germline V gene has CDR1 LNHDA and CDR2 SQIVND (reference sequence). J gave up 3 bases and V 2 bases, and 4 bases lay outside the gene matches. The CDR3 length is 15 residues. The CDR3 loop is CASSIRTGVNQPQHF. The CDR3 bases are TGTGCCAGTAGTATAAGGACAGGAGTCAATCAGCCCCAGCATTTT.

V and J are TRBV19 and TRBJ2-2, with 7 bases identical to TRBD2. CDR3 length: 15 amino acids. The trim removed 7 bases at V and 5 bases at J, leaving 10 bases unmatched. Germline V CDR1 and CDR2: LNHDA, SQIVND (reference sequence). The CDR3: CASTLGRARTGELFF. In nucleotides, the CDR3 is TGTGCCAGTACTCTGGGGAGGGCCAGGACCGGGGAGCTGTTTTTT.

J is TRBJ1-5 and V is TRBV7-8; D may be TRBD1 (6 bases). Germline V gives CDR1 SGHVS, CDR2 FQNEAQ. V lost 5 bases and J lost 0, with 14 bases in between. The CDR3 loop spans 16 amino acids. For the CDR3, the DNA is TGTGCCAGCAGCGCTCACAGGGCCGCTAGCAATCAGCCCCAGCATTTT. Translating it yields CASSAHRAASNQPQHF.

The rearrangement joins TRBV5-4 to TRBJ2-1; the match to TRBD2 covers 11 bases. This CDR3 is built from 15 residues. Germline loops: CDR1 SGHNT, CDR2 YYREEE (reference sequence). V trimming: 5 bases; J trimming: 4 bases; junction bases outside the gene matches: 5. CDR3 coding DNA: TGTGCCAGCAGGCCCGGGACTAGCGGTTACAATGAGCAGTTCTTC. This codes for CASRPGTSGYNEQFF. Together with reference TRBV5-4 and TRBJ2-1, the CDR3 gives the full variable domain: ETGVTQSPTHLIKTRGQQVTLRCSSQSGHNTVSWYQQALGQGPQFIFQYYREEENGRGNFPPRFSGLQFPNYSSELNVNALELDDSALYLCASRPGTSGYNEQFFGPGTRLTVL.

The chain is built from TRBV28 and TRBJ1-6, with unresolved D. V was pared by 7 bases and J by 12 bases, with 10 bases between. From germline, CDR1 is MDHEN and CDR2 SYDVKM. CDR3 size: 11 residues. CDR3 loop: CASISQGPLHF. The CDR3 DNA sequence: TGTGCCAGCATCTCTCAAGGACCCCTCCACTTT.

This chain's CDR3 is CASSVTGTSYEQYF. In DNA form, the CDR3 reads TGTGCCAGCAGTGTGACAGGGACCTCCTACGAGCAGTACTTC. J is TRBJ2-7 and V is TRBV27; 7 bases are a match to TRBD1. From germline, CDR1 is MNHEY and CDR2 SMNVEV (reference sequence). V shed 5 bases and J 0 bases; nucleotides not matched to a gene: 4. The CDR3 has 14 amino acids.

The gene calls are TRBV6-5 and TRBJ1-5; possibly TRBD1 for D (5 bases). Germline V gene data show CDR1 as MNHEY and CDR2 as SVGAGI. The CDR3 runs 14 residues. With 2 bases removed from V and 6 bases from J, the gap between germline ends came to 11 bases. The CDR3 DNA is TGTGCCAGCAGTTACGCTAGGGGTGGTCAGCCCCAGCATTTT. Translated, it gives CASSYARGGQPQHF.

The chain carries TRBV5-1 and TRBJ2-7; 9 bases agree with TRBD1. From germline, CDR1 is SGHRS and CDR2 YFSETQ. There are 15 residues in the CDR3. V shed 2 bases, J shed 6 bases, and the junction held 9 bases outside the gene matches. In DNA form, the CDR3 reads TGCGCCAGCAGCTTAGGGACAGGGCGTTTCTCCGAGCAGTACTTC. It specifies CASSLGTGRFSEQYF.

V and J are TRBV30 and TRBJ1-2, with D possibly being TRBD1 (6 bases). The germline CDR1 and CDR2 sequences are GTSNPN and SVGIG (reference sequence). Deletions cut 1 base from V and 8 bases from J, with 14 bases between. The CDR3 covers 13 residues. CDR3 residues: CAWSGVGGGGYTF. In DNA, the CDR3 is TGTGCCTGGAGTGGTGTAGGGGGAGGCGGCTACACCTTC.

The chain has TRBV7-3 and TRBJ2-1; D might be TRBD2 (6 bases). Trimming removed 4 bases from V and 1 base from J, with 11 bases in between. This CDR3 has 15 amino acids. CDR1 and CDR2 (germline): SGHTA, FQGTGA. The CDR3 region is CASSSSATSYNEQFF. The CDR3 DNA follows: TGTGCCAGCAGCTCTAGCGCCACTTCCTACAATGAGCAGTTCTTC.